A single sample is the source of the 11 T cell receptor beta chains below, sequenced in a study of response to subunit inactivated influenza vaccine. Each CDR3 protein gets one entry after TCRdb re-called the RT-PCR reads with MiXCR. The table has around 570,000 distinct CDR3 sequences, 10% to 12% seen once. Another study also made use of these data, one on T cells expressing NK-cell markers. That work adds: The authors generated TCR beta cDNA through 5'RACE template switching with UMIs.

Sequenced material: PBMCs from blood, taken on the day of vaccination. The receptors here all came from a man aged 45-65 years who received an inactivated influenza vaccine.

This chain joins TRBV6-1 and TRBJ2-2; possibly TRBD1 or TRBD2 for D (5 bases each). Trimming stripped 7 bases from V and 4 bases from J, with 16 bases between. Per germline, CDR1 MNHNS and CDR2 SASEGT. This CDR3 is built from 15 residues. In DNA form, the CDR3 reads TGTGCCAGCACTCAGAGGGGCAGGGTCACCGGGGAGCTGTTTTTT. Its translation: CASTQRGRVTGELFF.

This clonotype came up a few times. In nucleotides, the CDR3 is TGTGCCAGCAGATCCGGACAAGAGACCCAGTACTTC. Its protein product is CASRSGQETQYF. The chain joins TRBV28 to TRBJ2-5; no firm D call. Trimming stripped 6 bases from V and 2 bases from J, with 7 bases between. The CDR3 is 12 residues long. Germline loops: CDR1 MDHEN, CDR2 SYDVKM.

This clonotype turned up a few times. The genes are TRBV28 and TRBJ2-2; TRBD1 matches 11 bases. The CDR3 runs to 14 residues. The ends lost 6 bases at V and 6 bases at J; junction bases unmatched: 3. Germline lookup yields CDR1 MDHEN and CDR2 SYDVKM. CDR3 protein: CASRGTGGSGELFF. CDR3 coding DNA: TGTGCCAGCAGAGGGACAGGGGGGTCCGGGGAGCTGTTTTTT.

CDR3 protein: CAIRPGLANEKLFF. The DNA for the CDR3 is TGTGCCATCAGACCGGGACTAGCTAATGAAAAACTGTTTTTT. V gene TRBV10-3 combines with J gene TRBJ1-4; D possibly corresponds to TRBD1 (5 bases). Trimming shortened V by 6 bases and J by 3 bases, and 11 bases separated the two germline ends. The CDR3 contains 14 residues. Germline values: CDR1 ENHRY, CDR2 SYGVKD.

This clonotype appeared a few times. The chain employs TRBV5-1 and TRBJ2-1, with D possibly TRBD1 on 5 matching bases. CDR3 length equals 15 residues. V was clipped by 0 bases and J by 6 bases, with 13 bases between them. Germline CDR1 reads SGHRS; CDR2 reads YFSETQ. CDR3 residues: CASSLGEAGPNEQFF. The DNA for the CDR3 is TGCGCCAGCAGCTTGGGAGAAGCAGGGCCCAATGAGCAGTTCTTC.

The gene calls are TRBV9 and TRBJ2-3; 10 bases map to TRBD2. The CDR3 has 16 residues. Germline V gene data show CDR1 as SGDLS and CDR2 as YYNGEE. V gave up 4 bases and J gave up 2 bases; unmatched junction bases: 7. CDR3 protein: CASSITSGENTDTQYF. The DNA for the CDR3 is TGTGCCAGCAGCATCACTAGCGGGGAAAACACAGATACGCAGTATTTT.

This clonotype has just a few counts. The genes are TRBV7-2 and TRBJ1-1; TRBD1 might be the D (5 bases). V was pared by 1 base and J by 3 bases, with 15 bases between. The CDR3 consists of 16 residues. Germline CDR1 is SGHTA and CDR2 is FQGNSA. The CDR3 here is CASSLVELGGDTEAFF. For the CDR3, the DNA is TGTGCCAGCAGCTTAGTGGAATTGGGGGGAGACACTGAAGCTTTCTTT.

Only a few counts were recorded for this clonotype. This chain joins TRBV4-3 and TRBJ2-1; D not resolved. The germline V and J ends were trimmed by 0 bases and 6 bases, with 18 bases remaining between them. Germline CDR1 reads LGHNA; CDR2 reads YSLEER. The CDR3 runs to 17 residues. The CDR3 loop is CASSQETTLVYRNEQFF. Written as DNA, the CDR3 is TGCGCCAGCAGCCAAGAGACGACTCTAGTTTATCGCAATGAGCAGTTCTTC.

This clonotype was detected only a few times. The rearrangement uses TRBV6-5 and TRBJ1-4; 9 bases fit TRBD1. There are 14 residues in the CDR3. V lost 6 bases to trimming and J lost 8 bases; unmatched junction nucleotides: 7. Looked up from germline, CDR1 is MNHEY and CDR2 is SVGAGI. In nucleotides, the CDR3 is TGTGCCAGCAGGTTACAGGGGGCTGACGAAAAACTGTTTTTT. Translating it yields CASRLQGADEKLFF.

This clonotype has at least ten counts. This chain connects TRBV5-1 to TRBJ2-7, with 12 bases fitting TRBD1. Germline V gene data show CDR1 as SGHRS and CDR2 as YFSETQ. V lost 2 bases to trimming and J lost 5 bases; unmatched junction nucleotides: 2. This CDR3 region has 14 residues. CDR3 sequence reads: CASSFGTGGHEQYF. The CDR3 DNA follows: TGCGCCAGCAGCTTCGGGACAGGGGGCCACGAGCAGTACTTC.

The CDR3 sequence is CSVEERTGVSNTIYF. The CDR3 DNA reads TGCAGCGTTGAAGAGAGGACAGGGGTTTCAAACACCATATATTTT. This chain joins TRBV29-1 and TRBJ1-3, with 9 nucleotides matching TRBD1. This CDR3 spans 15 amino acids. Germline V gene sequence: CDR1 SQVTM, CDR2 ANQGSEA. Losses at the gene ends were 0 bases for V and 6 bases for J; bases not matched to a gene: 6.